The present T cell receptor (beta chain) was sequenced within a study of blood T cells in healthy people across ages. In the study overall: Using template switching, researchers captured about one barcoded beta molecule for each two T cells.

Study-level results: It was the long-lived donors that had more naive CD4+ cells and higher diversity than aged donors.

The second PCR ran about 6 to 11 cycles with a sample-barcoded 5' primer and J-beta primers. Every cDNA molecule bore a tag from a template-switch adaptor containing 12 random nucleotides. TCRdb ran MiXCR on the 5' RACE reads and lists one entry per CDR3 protein. The data contain 1,100,000 or so distinct CDR3 sequences, less than 50% of them singletons. The CDR3 sequence is 15 residues long. The V end lost 2 bases, the J end lost 4 bases, and 14 bases lay between the germline ends. CDR1 and CDR2 (germline): SGHAT, FQNNGV. Concerning this clonotype: Antigen specificity is unknown.

Total RNA was extracted at no less than 6 micrograms per sample. The rearrangement uses TRBV11-2 and TRBJ2-5; tentatively, D is TRBD2 (5 bases). This receptor was identified in a woman aged 60 to 75 in good health. The sample comprised blood. CDR3 amino acids: CASSLPGVLGETQYF. For the CDR3, the DNA is TGTGCCAGCAGCTTACCCGGGGTTCTGGGAGAGACCCAGTACTTC.